Following are 7 T cell receptor beta chains from one sample sequenced in a study of blood T cell repertoires in COVID-19. Some clones are missing from TCRdb's copy, which holds only in-frame ones; the method was immunoSEQ multiplex PCR. This repertoire shows approximately 300,000 clones, about nine tenths found once; its top ten account for approximately 10%. Sequences were obtained from peripheral blood. The receptors originated from a woman in her thirties with COVID-19, enrolled during active disease.

The V gene is TRBV7-2, the J gene TRBJ2-7; TRBD1 matches at 8 bases. This CDR3 contains 15 residues. Germline V CDR1 and CDR2: SGHTA, FQGNSA. Trimming cost V 4 bases and J 0 bases; bases outside gene matches: 5. The CDR3 DNA is TGTGCCAGCAGCTCCCGGACAGGGAGCTCCTACGAGCAGTACTTC. Translation gives CASSSRTGSSYEQYF.

This chain links TRBV5-4 with TRBJ2-5; D not resolved. Germline values: CDR1 SGHNT, CDR2 YYREEE (reference sequence). The CDR3 is made up of 12 amino acids. Trimming took 5 bases from V and 4 from J, leaving 9 bases between them. The CDR3: CASSWASETQYF. Here the CDR3 DNA reads TGTGCCAGCAGTTGGGCATCAGAGACCCAGTACTTC.

The rearrangement links TRBV9 to TRBJ1-1, with 10 bases fitting TRBD1. This CDR3 has 14 residues. With 4 bases clipped from V and 5 bases from J, the junction kept 5 bases outside the gene matches. Germline V CDR1 and CDR2: SGDLS, YYNGEE. DNA for the CDR3: TGTGCCAGCAGCTTTGGACAGGGGGGAACTGAAGCTTTCTTT. Encoded protein: CASSFGQGGTEAFF.

The chain is built from TRBV5-8 and TRBJ1-5; tentatively, D is TRBD1 (6 bases). From germline, CDR1 is SGHTS and CDR2 YDEGEE. Trimming pared 4 bases from V and 4 bases from J, leaving 15 bases between. The CDR3 is made up of 15 amino acids. CDR3 nucleotides: TGTGCCAGCAGCCAGGGGTTTTTCGGGAATCAGCCCCAGCATTTT. Its translation is CASSQGFFGNQPQHF.

In its sample, this clone was seen a few times. V gene TRBV3-1 (or the pseudogene TRBV3-2) combines with J gene TRBJ1-3; D ambiguous. The germline V gene has CDR1 LGHDT and CDR2 YNNKEL (reference sequence). The length of the CDR3 is 15 residues. V was clipped by 4 bases and J by 4 bases, with 14 bases between them. CDR3 sequence reads: CASSPPGVAGNTIYF. The CDR3 coding sequence is TGTGCCAGCAGCCCCCCCGGAGTGGCGGGAAACACCATATATTTT.

This clone was recorded once. The chain uses TRBV7-9 and TRBJ2-5; 12 nucleotides agree with TRBD2. CDR1 SEHNR and CDR2 FQNEAQ come from the germline V gene (reference sequence). This CDR3 region has 16 residues. Losses at the gene ends were 5 bases for V and 1 base for J; bases not matched to a gene: 5. The CDR3 reads CASSTWTSGVQETQYF. CDR3 nucleotides: TGTGCCAGCAGCACCTGGACTAGCGGGGTCCAAGAGACCCAGTACTTC.

This clone was found a few times. This chain connects TRBV5-1 to TRBJ2-7; 9 bases map to TRBD1. The V and J ends lost 1 base and 0 bases, in that order; junction bases with no gene match: 2. The V gene's germline CDR1 is SGHRS and CDR2 YFSETQ. The CDR3 runs 15 residues. The CDR3 sequence is CASSLWTGDSYEQYF. In DNA, the CDR3 is TGCGCCAGCAGCTTGTGGACAGGGGACTCCTACGAGCAGTACTTC.